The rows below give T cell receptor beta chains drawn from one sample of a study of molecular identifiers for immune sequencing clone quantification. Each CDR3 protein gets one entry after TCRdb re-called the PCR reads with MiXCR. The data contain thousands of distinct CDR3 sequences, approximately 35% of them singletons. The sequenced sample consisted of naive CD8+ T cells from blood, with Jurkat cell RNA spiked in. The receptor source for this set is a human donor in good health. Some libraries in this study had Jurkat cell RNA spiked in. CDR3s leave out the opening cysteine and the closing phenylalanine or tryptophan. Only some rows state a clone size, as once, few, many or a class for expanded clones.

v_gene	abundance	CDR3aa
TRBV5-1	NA	ASSLVVPYEQY
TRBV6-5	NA	ASSNLVTAFYYGYA
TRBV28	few	ASSLDRVDETQY
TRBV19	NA	ASSIMGVQETQY
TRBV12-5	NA	ASAPDGNQPQH
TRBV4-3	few	ASSQGAGEWDTIY
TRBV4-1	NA	ASSQRDYHTDTQY
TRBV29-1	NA	SVVLKGRTHNEQF
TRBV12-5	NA	ASGPRPGEQF
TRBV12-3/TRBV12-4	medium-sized	ASSWASGSTDTQY
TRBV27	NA	ASSPMARDRRETQY
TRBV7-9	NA	ASSPRQGWTEAF
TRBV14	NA	ASSQWSGGYEQY
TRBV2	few	ASSDQGLGNQPQH
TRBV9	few	ASSVGGAGELF
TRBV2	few	ASSWTGLATDTQY
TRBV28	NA	ASSPMGEGPNEQF
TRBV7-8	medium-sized	ASSSIGADTQY
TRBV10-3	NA	AILTDNSYEQY
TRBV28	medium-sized	AFSQGNQPQH
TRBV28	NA	ASSVWREDLTDTQY
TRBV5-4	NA	ASSLSWTGGDTQY
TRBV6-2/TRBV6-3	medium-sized	ASSPGTEAF
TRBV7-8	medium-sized	ASSLTSGSGETQY
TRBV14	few	ASSQGGGRDSYEQY
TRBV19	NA	ASSWGSGSNNEQY
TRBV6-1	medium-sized	ASSERGTSTDTQY
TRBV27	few	ASSLYVGNQPQH
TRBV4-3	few	ASSQDPGGSNTEAF